The TCR beta chain described here comes from a study of T cells in localized non-small cell lung cancer. Findings and limits, study-wide: Because sequencing included only one region (of the tumor), heterogeneity remains possible. Adjacent lung exhibited a median of 57 among the 100 most abundant tumor clones. The greatest T cell clonality was found in uninvolved adjacent lung (higher than in tumor).

V lost 7 bases, J lost 7 bases, and 10 bases lay in between. The germline CDR1 and CDR2 sequences are SGHAT and FQNNGV. The CDR3 is made up of 11 amino acids. Notes on this clone: What it binds is not known.

Data came from immunoSEQ multiplex PCR; TCRdb stores just in-frame clones and leaves some out. The top ten hold 2.5% of the sample, which has 45,000 to 60,000 clones, roughly 86% seen once. The rearrangement joins TRBV11-2 to TRBJ1-1; D call uncertain. The TCR sequence derives from a man aged 40 to 69 with stage II lung adenocarcinoma. The sequencing used PBMCs, collected before any cancer treatment. Written as DNA, the CDR3 is TGTGCCAGCAACAGCTGGAATGAAGCTTTCTTT. It translates to CASNSWNEAFF. The full variable domain, its missing parts supplied by reference TRBV11-2 and TRBJ1-1, is EAGVAQSPRYKIIEKRQSVAFWCNPISGHATLYWYQQILGQGPKLLIQFQNNGVVDDSQLPKDRFSAERLKGVDSTLKIQPAKLEDSAVYLCASNSWNEAFFGQGTRLTVV.